This TCR beta chain was identified in a study of blood T cell repertoires in COVID-19. At the level of the study: Samples representing acute and convalescent COVID-19 were sourced from the United States, Italy and Spain.

The method was immunoSEQ multiplex PCR; TCRdb's version includes in-frame clones alone and lacks a portion of them. This sample carries approximately 210,000 clones, about 90% of them seen once, and the ten largest clones take 14% to 15%. The CDR3 covers 15 residues. Germline V gene data show CDR1 as SGHVS and CDR2 as FQNEAQ. Trimming left V 1 base short and J 5 bases short, with 15 bases between. The sample taken for sequencing was PBMCs or T cells enriched from blood (not recorded which). The sequence was obtained from a woman aged 45-60 years with acute COVID-19. The rearrangement joins TRBV7-8 to TRBJ2-7, with D perhaps matching TRBD1 (6 bases). In nucleotides, the CDR3 is TGTGCCAGCAGCTTAGATACGCAGGGGACCCACGAGCAGTACTTC. Protein product: CASSLDTQGTHEQYF.